This T cell receptor (beta chain) was recorded in a study of blood T cell repertoires in COVID-19. Study in general: PBMCs, B-cell-depleted T cells, or T cells provided the cDNA or gDNA that made up the material.

Cohort allocation depended upon clinical history that participants reported. Authors' processing steps: Cell counts per sample came from amplifying reference gene primers. Profiled with immunoSEQ multiplex PCR; TCRdb holds only in-frame clones, not every one. V and J calls and clone size come straight from that table; D and trimming were deduced from the DNA. There are 200,000 to 300,000 clones in the sample; 70% to 90% occur only once, and around 1.3% lies in the top ten. Per germline, CDR1 MNHEY and CDR2 SVGEGT. V gave up 2 bases and J gave up 1 base, with 9 bases separating them. The CDR3 has 14 amino acids.

The gene calls are TRBV6-2 or TRBV6-3 and TRBJ2-7, with TRBD2 as a possible D gene (5 bases). This sequence originates from a woman in her thirties or forties with acute COVID-19. Material for sequencing was PBMCs or T cells enriched from blood (not recorded which). The CDR3 loop reads CASSYDRTSYEQYV. In DNA, the CDR3 is TGTGCCAGCAGTTACGACCGGACTTCCTACGAGCAGTACGTC.